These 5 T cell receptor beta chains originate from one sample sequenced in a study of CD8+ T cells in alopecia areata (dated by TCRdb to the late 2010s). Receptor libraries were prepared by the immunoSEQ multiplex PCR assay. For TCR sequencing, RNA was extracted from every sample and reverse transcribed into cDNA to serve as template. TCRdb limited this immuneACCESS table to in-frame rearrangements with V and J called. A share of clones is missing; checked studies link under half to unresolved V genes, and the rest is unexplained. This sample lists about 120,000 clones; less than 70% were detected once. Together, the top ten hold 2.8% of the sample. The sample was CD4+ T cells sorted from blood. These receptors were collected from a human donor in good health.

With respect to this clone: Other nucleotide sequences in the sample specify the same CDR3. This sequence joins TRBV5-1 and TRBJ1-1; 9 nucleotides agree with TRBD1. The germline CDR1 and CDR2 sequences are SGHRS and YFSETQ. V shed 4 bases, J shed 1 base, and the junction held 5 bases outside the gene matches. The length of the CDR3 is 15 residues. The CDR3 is CASSPGTGRNTEAFF. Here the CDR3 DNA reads TGCGCCAGCAGCCCGGGGACAGGGAGGAACACTGAAGCTTTCTTT. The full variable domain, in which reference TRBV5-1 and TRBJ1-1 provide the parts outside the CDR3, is KAGVTQTPRYLIKTRGQQVTLSCSPISGHRSVSWYQQTPGQGLQFLFEYFSETQRNKGNFPGRFSGRQFSNSRSEMNVSTLELGDSALYLCASSPGTGRNTEAFFGQGTRLTVV.

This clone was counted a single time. DNA for the CDR3: TGTGCCAGCAGACAGGGCTCCCTATCCTACGAGCAGTACTTC. Translated: CASRQGSLSYEQYF. The gene calls are TRBV5-4 and TRBJ2-7; D possibly corresponds to TRBD1 (6 bases). V was trimmed by 5 bases and J by 1 base, leaving 13 bases between them. CDR3 length: 14 amino acids. Germline values: CDR1 SGHNT, CDR2 YYREEE (reference sequence).

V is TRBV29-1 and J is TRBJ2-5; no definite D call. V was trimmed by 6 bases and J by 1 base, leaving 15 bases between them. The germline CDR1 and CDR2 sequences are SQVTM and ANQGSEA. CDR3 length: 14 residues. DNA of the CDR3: TGCAGCGTCTCTCCCCCGTACCCCCAAGAGACCCAGTACTTC. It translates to CSVSPPYPQETQYF.

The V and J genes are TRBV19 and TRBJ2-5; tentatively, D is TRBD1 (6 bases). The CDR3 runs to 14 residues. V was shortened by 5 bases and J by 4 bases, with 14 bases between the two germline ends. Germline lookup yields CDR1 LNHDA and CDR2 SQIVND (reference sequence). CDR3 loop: CASSLRQASETQYF. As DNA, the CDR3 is TGTGCCAGTAGTTTGCGACAGGCTTCAGAGACCCAGTACTTC. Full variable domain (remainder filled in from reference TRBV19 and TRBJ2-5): DGGITQSPKYLFRKEGQNVTLSCEQNLNHDAMYWYRQDPGQGLRLIYYSQIVNDFQKGDIAEGYSVSREKKESFPLTVTSAQKNPTAFYLCASSLRQASETQYFGPGTRLLVL.

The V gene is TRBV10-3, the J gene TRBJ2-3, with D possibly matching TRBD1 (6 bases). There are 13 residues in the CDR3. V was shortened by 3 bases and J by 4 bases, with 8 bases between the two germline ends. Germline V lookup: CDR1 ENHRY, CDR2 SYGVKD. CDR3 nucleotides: TGTGCCATCAGTGATCAGGGGTCAGATACGCAGTATTTT. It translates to CAISDQGSDTQYF.